These T cell receptor beta chains were read from a single sample in a study of T-cell memory formation after mild COVID-19. TCRdb passed the 5' RACE reads through MiXCR, listing each CDR3 protein once. The top ten clones hold approximately 12% of a sample with roughly 350,000 distinct CDR3 sequences, over 25% of them seen once. Specimen: PBMCs or a T cell subset sorted from them (not recorded which). All receptors derive from an adult woman who had mild COVID-19 (a few samples of this study predate the infection). Cell type and time point are not known. Both conserved end residues are part of each CDR3. D genes are given only for firm matches. Size tells how often a clone was seen (once, few, many) or the class of an expanded clone, and some rows leave it out.

j_call	d_call	clone_size	v_call	cdr3_aa	cdr3_nt
TRBJ2-2	TRBD1	few	TRBV10-3	CAITTPDRDGGELFF	TGTGCCATCACCACCCCGGACAGGGACGGCGGGGAGCTGTTTTTT
TRBJ2-1	NA	NA	TRBV20-1	CSARDPPGQFF	TGCAGTGCTAGAGATCCCCCGGGGCAGTTCTTC
TRBJ2-3	NA	few	TRBV29-1	CSVEVVRTDTQYF	TGCAGCGTTGAAGTAGTACGGACAGATACGCAGTATTTT
TRBJ1-2	NA	few	TRBV25-1	CASSESGQGGLNYGYTF	TGTGCCAGCAGTGAATCGGGCCAGGGAGGCCTCAACTATGGCTACACCTTC
TRBJ1-4	NA	NA	TRBV5-5	CASITSPGQGEKLFF	TGTGCCAGCATCACCTCGCCAGGGCAGGGGGAAAAACTGTTTTTT
TRBJ2-2	NA	NA	TRBV12-3/TRBV12-4	CASTVGGGTGELFF	TGTGCCAGCACTGTAGGGGGGGGCACCGGGGAGCTGTTTTTT
TRBJ2-2	NA	NA	TRBV6-5	CASSYEDTGELFF	TGTGCCAGCAGTTACGAGGACACCGGGGAGCTGTTTTTT
TRBJ2-7	NA	NA	TRBV9	CASSVEQALGEQYF	TGTGCCAGCAGCGTAGAACAGGCCCTGGGCGAGCAGTACTTC
TRBJ2-7	NA	NA	TRBV6-1	CASGETGQSYEQYF	TGTGCCAGCGGTGAGACGGGCCAATCCTACGAGCAGTACTTC
TRBJ2-7	NA	few	TRBV2	CASSVGREQYF	TGTGCCAGCAGTGTTGGGAGGGAGCAGTACTTC
TRBJ1-1	TRBD1	NA	TRBV25-1	CASSASTGGRPAPQNTEAFF	TGTGCCAGCAGTGCTTCAACAGGGGGCCGTCCCGCCCCGCAGAACACTGAAGCTTTCTTT